The T cell receptor (beta chain) described here comes from a study of identical twins' blood T cells. The V gene lost 7 bases and the J gene lost 0 bases, with 9 bases spanning the gap. The length of the CDR3 is 13 residues. Germline V gene lookup returns CDR1 MNHNS and CDR2 SASEGT. TCRdb itself ran the 5' RACE reads through MiXCR, one entry per CDR3 protein. The profile covers hundreds of thousands of distinct CDR3 sequences, with about 28% appearing a single time and about 6% taken by the ten largest. Six healthy women, forming three identical twin pairs, donated samples. With regard to this clonotype: Its antigen remains unidentified.

The study, taken as a whole, reports: Shared CDR3 clonotype counts tracked mainly the product of cloneset sizes.

The chain uses TRBV6-1 and TRBJ1-1; D is unresolved. The sample consisted of PBMCs. The TCR originated in a woman aged 18 to 55 in good health. The CDR3 spells CASKLWMNTEAFF. The CDR3 coding sequence is TGTGCCAGCAAACTCTGGATGAACACTGAAGCTTTCTTT.